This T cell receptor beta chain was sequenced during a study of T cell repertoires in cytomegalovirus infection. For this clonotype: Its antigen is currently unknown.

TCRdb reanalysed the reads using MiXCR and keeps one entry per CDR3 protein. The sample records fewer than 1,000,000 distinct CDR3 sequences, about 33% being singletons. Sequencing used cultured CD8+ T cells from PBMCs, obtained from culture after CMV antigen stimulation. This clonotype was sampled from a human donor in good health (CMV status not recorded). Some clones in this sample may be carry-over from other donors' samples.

The DNA of the CDR3 is TGTGCCAGCAGTCCCCGTTTTAGGGTGAGGGGAAGCAATCAGCCCCAGCATTTT. This gives the protein CASSPRFRVRGSNQPQHF. V is TRBV6-5 and J is TRBJ1-5, with a tentative D call TRBD1 (5 bases). The V end was cut by 5 bases, the J end by 1 base, with 21 bases between. The CDR3 contains 18 residues. Germline values: CDR1 MNHEY, CDR2 SVGAGI.